Following are 26 T cell receptor beta chains from one sample sequenced in a study of OX40 agonist ivuxolimab in advanced cancers. Using immunoSEQ multiplex PCR, the repertoire was profiled, and TCRdb retains in-frame clones only, with some absent. In the table there are about 27,000 clones, over 75% of which are singletons. Sequences were derived from CD4+ or CD8+ T cells sorted from blood, sampled in a trial of the OX40 agonist ivuxolimab. Receptors were obtained from an adult with an advanced solid tumor such as melanoma, head and neck, liver or kidney cancer.

There are a few counts of this clone. The chain is built from TRBV28 and TRBJ1-5; 7 nucleotides align to TRBD1. The germline CDR1 and CDR2 sequences are MDHEN and SYDVKM. Trimming removed 4 bases from V and 5 bases from J; junction bases left unmatched: 5. The CDR3 has 14 amino acids. The DNA of the CDR3 is TGTGCCAGCAGTTCCCTGACAGGGTATCAGCCCCAGCATTTT. Translated: CASSSLTGYQPQHF.

V and J are TRBV27 and TRBJ2-7; 10 bases agree with TRBD2. V shed 8 bases, J shed 4 bases, and the junction held 11 bases outside the gene matches. Per germline, CDR1 MNHEY and CDR2 SMNVEV (reference sequence). CDR3 length: 15 amino acids. The DNA of the CDR3 is TGTGCCAGCTGGGGAGCTAGCGGGAGTGTTTACGAGCAGTACTTC. Translated: CASWGASGSVYEQYF.

The chain couples TRBV13 to TRBJ2-2; 8 bases fit TRBD1. There are 16 residues in the CDR3. V shed 6 bases and J 3 bases; nucleotides not matched to a gene: 9. Germline lookup yields CDR1 PRHDT and CDR2 FYEKMQ (reference sequence). DNA for the CDR3: TGTGCCAGCAGTGAATTTGTGACAGGGGACACCGGGGAGCTGTTTTTT. Translated, it gives CASSEFVTGDTGELFF.

This chain links TRBV9 with TRBJ1-3; D is unclear. This CDR3 is 16 amino acids long. V was shortened by 0 bases and J by 0 bases, with 10 bases between the two germline ends. From germline, CDR1 is SGDLS and CDR2 YYNGEE. CDR3 protein: CASSVDIGFSGNTIYF. The CDR3 DNA reads TGTGCCAGCAGCGTAGACATCGGATTCTCTGGAAACACCATATATTTT.

The chain employs TRBV5-1 and TRBJ1-1; 7 bases fit TRBD1. This CDR3 contains 17 residues. The junction had 15 bases not matched to a gene; V was cut back by 2 bases and J by 5 bases. Germline CDR1 SGHRS, CDR2 YFSETQ. The CDR3: CASSFRTFDRDGTEAFF. CDR3 nucleotides: TGCGCCAGCAGCTTCCGGACTTTTGACAGGGATGGGACTGAAGCTTTCTTT.

The rearrangement links TRBV27 to TRBJ2-7; 12 bases line up with TRBD2. V shed 10 bases, J shed 7 bases, and the junction held 14 bases outside the gene matches. The CDR3 has 15 amino acids. CDR1 MNHEY and CDR2 SMNVEV come from the germline V gene (reference sequence). CDR3 DNA: TGTGCCACCCAACCATCTAGCGGGAGGGCGAAAGAGCAGTACTTC. It specifies CATQPSSGRAKEQYF.

The V and J genes are TRBV4-1 and TRBJ2-5, with D perhaps TRBD2 (5 bases). The V gene's germline CDR1 is MGHRA and CDR2 YSYEKL. Trimming removed 4 bases at V and 2 bases at J, with 11 bases between. The CDR3 covers 14 residues. The DNA of the CDR3 is TGCGCCAGCAGCCCCCGAGGGAGACAAGAGACCCAGTACTTC. This sequence encodes CASSPRGRQETQYF.

V gene TRBV29-1 combines with J gene TRBJ2-6; the D gene is possibly TRBD2 (5 bases). Looked up from germline, CDR1 is SQVTM and CDR2 is ANQGSEA. Trimming cost V 1 base and J 2 bases, with 9 bases left between them. There are 15 residues in the CDR3. This CDR3 is CSVEGRVAGANVLTF. The CDR3 DNA reads TGCAGCGTTGAAGGGCGGGTCGCTGGGGCCAACGTCCTGACTTTC. The full variable domain, with the rest looked up from reference TRBV29-1 and TRBJ2-6, is SAVISQKPSRDICQRGTSLTIQCQVDSQVTMMFWYRQQPGQSLTLIATANQGSEATYESGFVIDKFPISRPNLTFSTLTVSNMSPEDSSIYLCSVEGRVAGANVLTFGAGSRLTVL.

The rearrangement joins TRBV5-6 to TRBJ1-5; 8 nucleotides match TRBD1. In germline, CDR1 is SGHDT, CDR2 YYEEEE. The junction had 2 bases not matched to a gene; V was cut back by 0 bases and J by 6 bases. This CDR3 is built from 14 residues. The CDR3 loop reads CASSLAQGAQPQHF. CDR3 DNA sequence: TGTGCCAGCAGCTTGGCCCAGGGGGCTCAGCCCCAGCATTTT.

This chain joins TRBV18 and TRBJ1-1; D ambiguous. The CDR3 consists of 15 residues. Germline CDR1 reads KGHSH; CDR2 reads LQKENI. V gave up 4 bases and J gave up 5 bases, with 17 bases separating them. The CDR3 region is CASSHGPGVGTEAFF. The CDR3 nucleotides are TGTGCCAGCTCACACGGACCTGGGGTGGGAACTGAAGCTTTCTTT.

Turning to this clone: The junction departs from the called germline gene at one end, perhaps through a read error. CDR3 loop: CASSSGQPNQQFF. CDR3 nucleotide sequence: TGTGCCAGCAGCTCGGGACAGCCCAATCAGCAGTTCTTC. The chain joins TRBV9 to TRBJ2-1, with 7 bases that match TRBD1. CDR1 is SGDLS and CDR2 is YYNGEE in the germline V gene. The CDR3 loop spans 13 amino acids.

This clone appeared a few times. The CDR3 protein is CASSLTPIYGYTF. The CDR3 DNA reads as TGTGCCAGCAGCTTGACGCCGATCTATGGCTACACCTTC. The rearrangement uses TRBV7-8 and TRBJ1-2, with D unclear. Trimming took off 3 bases at V and 4 bases at J, with 9 bases between the two ends. CDR1 and CDR2 (germline): SGHVS, FQNEAQ. CDR3 length: 13 amino acids.

V usage is TRBV10-3 and J usage is TRBJ1-1; D is uncertain. The CDR3 runs to 12 residues. Trimming stripped 2 bases from V and 8 bases from J, with 9 bases between. Germline lookup yields CDR1 ENHRY and CDR2 SYGVKD. The CDR3 region is CAISEGMLEAFF. The CDR3 DNA reads as TGTGCCATCAGTGAGGGAATGTTAGAAGCTTTCTTT.

This chain uses TRBV5-5 with TRBJ2-7; no clear D gene. Per the germline V gene, CDR1 is SGHKS and CDR2 is YYEKEE (reference sequence). This CDR3 contains 13 residues. The V gene lost 3 bases and the J gene lost 0 bases, with 7 bases spanning the gap. The CDR3 sequence: CASSYGYSYEQYF. The CDR3 coding sequence is TGTGCCAGCAGCTACGGATACTCCTACGAGCAGTACTTC.

The rearrangement uses TRBV13 and TRBJ2-5; a possible D gene is TRBD1 (6 bases). The CDR3 contains 15 residues. The V gene lost 4 bases and the J gene lost 6 bases, with 18 bases spanning the gap. CDR1 and CDR2 (germline): PRHDT, FYEKMQ (reference sequence). The CDR3 loop reads CASSSSSIRGKTQYF. CDR3 nucleotide sequence: TGTGCCAGCAGCTCCTCCAGTATAAGGGGGAAGACCCAGTACTTC.

The chain carries TRBV27 and TRBJ2-7; 10 bases are a match to TRBD2. There are 16 residues in the CDR3. Germline trimming cut 0 bases from V and 7 bases from J; bases unmatched to any gene: 9. Germline V gene lookup returns CDR1 MNHEY and CDR2 SMNVEV (reference sequence). The CDR3 spells CASSLSILLAGEEQYF. In DNA form, the CDR3 reads TGTGCCAGCAGTTTATCGATCCTCCTAGCGGGAGAAGAGCAGTACTTC.

V and J are TRBV15 and TRBJ2-2, with D possibly matching TRBD1 (6 bases). Germline values: CDR1 LNHNV, CDR2 YYDKDF (reference sequence). Trimming took off 3 bases at V and 0 bases at J, with 11 bases between the two ends. The CDR3 sequence is 16 residues long. This CDR3 is CATSSLQGSNTGELFF. The CDR3 DNA sequence: TGTGCCACCAGCAGCCTACAGGGATCGAACACCGGGGAGCTGTTTTTT.

The rearrangement links TRBV5-1 to TRBJ2-7; TRBD1 matches at 10 bases. The V segment lost 3 bases and the J segment 2 bases; nucleotides outside the gene matches: 8. The CDR3 runs to 16 residues. The germline V gene encodes CDR1 SGHRS and CDR2 YFSETQ. The CDR3 region has the DNA TGCGCCAGCAGCTGGTCCGAGACAGGGGGCACCTACGAGCAGTACTTC. Translating gives CASSWSETGGTYEQYF.

The chain employs TRBV19 and TRBJ1-3; D not certain. Trimming shortened V by 5 bases and J by 0 bases, and 14 bases separated the two germline ends. The germline V gene has CDR1 LNHDA and CDR2 SQIVND (reference sequence). There are 16 residues in the CDR3. CDR3 nucleotides: TGTGCCAGTAGTTTCCTTCCGGGTCCCTCTGGAAACACCATATATTTT. Its protein product is CASSFLPGPSGNTIYF.

The chain uses TRBV19 and TRBJ2-1; no reliable D call. Germline CDR1 is LNHDA and CDR2 is SQIVND (reference sequence). CDR3 length equals 13 residues. V was cut by 3 bases and J by 3 bases, with 6 bases left in between. Here the CDR3 DNA reads TGTGCCAGTAGTATGGGCGGCTACAATGAGCAGTTCTTC. This sequence encodes CASSMGGYNEQFF. Supplemented by reference TRBV19 and TRBJ2-1, the full variable domain reads DGGITQSPKYLFRKEGQNVTLSCEQNLNHDAMYWYRQDPGQGLRLIYYSQIVNDFQKGDIAEGYSVSREKKESFPLTVTSAQKNPTAFYLCASSMGGYNEQFFGPGTRLTVL.

The chain is built from TRBV5-1 and TRBJ1-1; D unresolved. From germline, CDR1 is SGHRS and CDR2 YFSETQ. V was pared by 1 base and J by 1 base, with 8 bases between. This CDR3 is built from 14 residues. CDR3 residues: CASSLSPGNTEAFF. Written as DNA, the CDR3 is TGCGCCAGCAGCTTGAGCCCAGGGAACACTGAAGCTTTCTTT.

V usage is TRBV7-8 and J usage is TRBJ2-5, with TRBD2 as a possible D gene (6 bases). Germline V gene sequence: CDR1 SGHVS, CDR2 FQNEAQ. This CDR3 is built from 14 residues. V lost 1 base to trimming and J lost 2 bases, with 8 bases between them. The CDR3 DNA is TGTGCCAGCAGCTTAGTCGGAGGGCAAGAGACCCAGTACTTC. Amino acids: CASSLVGGQETQYF.

CDR3 amino acids: CASSLRGTGAYEQYF. The DNA for the CDR3 is TGTGCCAGCAGTCTCAGAGGGACAGGAGCCTACGAGCAGTACTTC. V gene TRBV27 combines with J gene TRBJ2-7; 8 positions match TRBD1. This CDR3 is 15 amino acids long. Germline CDR1 and CDR2: MNHEY and SMNVEV (reference sequence). After removal of 5 bases from V and 2 bases from J, the junction contained 8 bases not matched to a gene.

V and J are TRBV2 and TRBJ2-7, with D possibly being TRBD2 (5 bases). The CDR3 runs to 14 residues. Germline V gene data show CDR1 as SNHLY and CDR2 as FYNNEI. The V end lost 3 bases, the J end lost 3 bases, and 12 bases lay between the germline ends. This CDR3 is CASSESTSDYEQYF. The CDR3 DNA reads as TGTGCCAGCAGTGAGTCTACTAGTGACTACGAGCAGTACTTC.

The chain couples TRBV9 to TRBJ2-5, with TRBD2 matching over 10 bases. CDR1 SGDLS and CDR2 YYNGEE come from the germline V gene. This CDR3 is 16 amino acids long. Unmatched junction bases numbered 9, after V lost 3 bases and J lost 4 bases. The CDR3 region is CASSGNPSGSVETQYF. The CDR3 region has the DNA TGTGCCAGCAGCGGTAACCCTAGCGGGAGTGTAGAGACCCAGTACTTC.

The chain employs TRBV13 and TRBJ2-7, with D possibly TRBD2 on 6 matching bases. Trimming removed 4 bases at V and 6 bases at J, with 10 bases between. Germline V gives CDR1 PRHDT, CDR2 FYEKMQ (reference sequence). The CDR3 runs to 12 residues. The CDR3 region has the DNA TGTGCCAGCAGCTCCGGGACTTTCGAGCAGTACTTC. Translation: CASSSGTFEQYF.